This TCR beta chain is drawn from a study of blood T cell repertoires in COVID-19. About the study: Whether acute or convalescent, the COVID-19 samples came from the United States, Italy and Spain. T cells, B-cell-depleted T cells, or PBMCs supplied cDNA or gDNA.

The CDR3 extends over 15 amino acids. V shed 6 bases and J shed 0 bases, with 15 bases lying between them. Germline assignment: CDR1 SGHAT and CDR2 FQNNGV. Source study methods: The authors estimated nucleated cell counts from reference gene primer amplification. Using immunoSEQ multiplex PCR, the repertoire was profiled, and TCRdb retains in-frame clones only, with some absent. Clone size and the V and J calls come from that table; the DNA yielded D and trimming. The sample carries 250,000 to 350,000 clones, about 89% recorded once. This chain links TRBV11-2 with TRBJ2-7, with D possibly matching TRBD1 (6 bases). This TCR was sampled from a woman aged 55-70 years with acute or convalescent COVID-19. Input material: peripheral blood. CDR3 region: CASRTLRGPSYEQYF. The CDR3, as DNA: TGTGCCAGCAGGACACTCAGGGGTCCCTCCTACGAGCAGTACTTC.